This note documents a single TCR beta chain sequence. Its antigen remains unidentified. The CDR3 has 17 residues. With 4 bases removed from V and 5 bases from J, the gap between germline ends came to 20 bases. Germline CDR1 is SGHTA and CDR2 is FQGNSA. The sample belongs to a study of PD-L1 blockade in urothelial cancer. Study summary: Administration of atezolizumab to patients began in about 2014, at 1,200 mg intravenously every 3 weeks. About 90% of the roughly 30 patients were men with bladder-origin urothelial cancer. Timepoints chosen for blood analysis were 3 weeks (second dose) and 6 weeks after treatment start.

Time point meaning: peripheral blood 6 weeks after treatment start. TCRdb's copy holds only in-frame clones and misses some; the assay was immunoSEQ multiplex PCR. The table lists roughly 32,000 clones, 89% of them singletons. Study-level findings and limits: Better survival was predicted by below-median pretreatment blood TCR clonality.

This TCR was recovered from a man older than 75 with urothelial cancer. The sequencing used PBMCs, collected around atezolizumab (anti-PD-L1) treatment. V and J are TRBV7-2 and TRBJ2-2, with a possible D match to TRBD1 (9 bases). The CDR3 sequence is CASSSLRGGQGTGELFF. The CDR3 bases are TGTGCCAGCAGCTCCCTCCGGGGGGGACAGGGAACCGGGGAGCTGTTTTTT.